The present entry profiles one T cell receptor (beta chain) with its context. Its target is unknown. The CDR3 is 14 amino acids. The V and J ends lost 2 bases and 4 bases, in that order; junction bases with no gene match: 4. Germline assignment: CDR1 GTSNPN and CDR2 SVGIG (reference sequence). Assay: immunoSEQ multiplex PCR; the TCRdb copy retains only in-frame clones and omits some. The data show about 150,000 clones, over 75% seen once. The data were taken from a study of T cell responses to AZD1222 COVID-19 vaccine. The study's findings and limits: Repertoires were sampled only after the peak T cell response. The study identified only six AZD1222 recipients as seropositive at baseline.

The rearrangement links TRBV30 to TRBJ2-1; 8 nucleotides line up with TRBD2. This material consisted of peripheral blood, taken on day 0 of AZD1222 vaccination. The origin of this receptor is an adult in good health. The CDR3 DNA reads TGTGCCTGGAGTTCAGGACTAGCATACAATGAGCAGTTCTTC. Translation: CAWSSGLAYNEQFF.